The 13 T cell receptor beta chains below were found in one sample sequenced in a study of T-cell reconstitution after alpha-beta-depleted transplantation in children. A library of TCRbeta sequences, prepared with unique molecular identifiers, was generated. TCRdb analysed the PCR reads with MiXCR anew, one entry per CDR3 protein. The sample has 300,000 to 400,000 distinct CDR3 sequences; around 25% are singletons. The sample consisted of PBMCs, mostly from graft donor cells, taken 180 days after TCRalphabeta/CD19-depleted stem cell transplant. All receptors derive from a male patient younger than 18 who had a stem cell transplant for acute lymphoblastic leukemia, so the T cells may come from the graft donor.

The CDR3 sequence: CASSLTGDNEKLFF. CDR3 in DNA: TGTGCCAGCAGTCTGACAGGAGATAATGAAAAACTGTTTTTT. V gene TRBV6-1 combines with J gene TRBJ1-4; tentatively, D is TRBD1 (6 bases). The germline gives CDR1 MNHNS, CDR2 SASEGT. Trimming stripped 5 bases from V and 4 bases from J, with 11 bases between. The CDR3 has 14 residues.

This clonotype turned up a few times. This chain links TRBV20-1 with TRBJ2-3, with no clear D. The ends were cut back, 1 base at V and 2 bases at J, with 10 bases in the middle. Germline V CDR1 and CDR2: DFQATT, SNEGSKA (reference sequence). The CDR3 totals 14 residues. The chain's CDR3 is CSARAFFSTDTQYF. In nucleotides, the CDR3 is TGCAGTGCTAGAGCTTTCTTCTCCACAGATACGCAGTATTTT.

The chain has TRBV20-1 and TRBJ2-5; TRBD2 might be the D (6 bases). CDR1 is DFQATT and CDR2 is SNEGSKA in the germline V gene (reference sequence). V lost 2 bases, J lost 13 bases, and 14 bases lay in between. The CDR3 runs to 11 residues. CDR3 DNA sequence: TGCAGTGCTAGACTGGGAGGTCCCTTGTACTTC. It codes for CSARLGGPLYF.

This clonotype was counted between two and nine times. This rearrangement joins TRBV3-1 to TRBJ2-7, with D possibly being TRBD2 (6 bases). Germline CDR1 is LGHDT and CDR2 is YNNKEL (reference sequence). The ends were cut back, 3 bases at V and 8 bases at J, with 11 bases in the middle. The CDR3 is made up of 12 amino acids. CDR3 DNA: TGTGCCAGCAGCCAGGCGGGACCCAAGCAGTACTTC. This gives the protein CASSQAGPKQYF.

The CDR3 nucleotides read TGCAGTGCCGGGACAGGGTGGTCCTACGAGCAGTACTTC. This translates into CSAGTGWSYEQYF. The V call is TRBV20-1, the J call TRBJ2-7; TRBD1 matches at 9 bases. This CDR3 has 13 residues. Germline trimming cut 6 bases from V and 1 base from J; bases unmatched to any gene: 4. Germline V gene sequence: CDR1 DFQATT, CDR2 SNEGSKA (reference sequence).

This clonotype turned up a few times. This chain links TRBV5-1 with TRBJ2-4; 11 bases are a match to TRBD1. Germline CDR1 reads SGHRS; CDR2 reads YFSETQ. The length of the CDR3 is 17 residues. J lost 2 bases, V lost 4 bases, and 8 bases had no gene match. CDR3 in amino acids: CASSPDRGLSTKNIQYF. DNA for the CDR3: TGCGCCAGCAGCCCGGACAGGGGGCTATCGACCAAAAACATTCAGTACTTC.

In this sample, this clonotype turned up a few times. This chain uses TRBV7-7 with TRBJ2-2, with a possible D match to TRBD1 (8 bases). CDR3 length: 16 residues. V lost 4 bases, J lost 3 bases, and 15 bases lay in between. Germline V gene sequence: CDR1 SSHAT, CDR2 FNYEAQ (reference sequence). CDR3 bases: TGTGCCAGCAGCTCCCGGACAGGGAGGGACACCGGGGAGCTGTTTTTT. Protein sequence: CASSSRTGRDTGELFF.

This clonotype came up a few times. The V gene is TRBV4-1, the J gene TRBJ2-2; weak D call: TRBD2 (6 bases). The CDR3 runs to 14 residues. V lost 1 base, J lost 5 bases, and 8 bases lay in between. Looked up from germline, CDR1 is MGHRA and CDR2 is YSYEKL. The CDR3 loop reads CASSQGRETGELFF. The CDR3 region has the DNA TGCGCCAGCAGCCAAGGGCGGGAAACCGGGGAGCTGTTTTTT.

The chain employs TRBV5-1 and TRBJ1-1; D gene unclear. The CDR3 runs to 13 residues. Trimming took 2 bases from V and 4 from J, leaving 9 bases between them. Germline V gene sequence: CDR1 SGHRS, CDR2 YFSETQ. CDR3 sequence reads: CASSFRVLTEAFF. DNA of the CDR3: TGCGCCAGCAGCTTTCGGGTACTCACTGAAGCTTTCTTT.

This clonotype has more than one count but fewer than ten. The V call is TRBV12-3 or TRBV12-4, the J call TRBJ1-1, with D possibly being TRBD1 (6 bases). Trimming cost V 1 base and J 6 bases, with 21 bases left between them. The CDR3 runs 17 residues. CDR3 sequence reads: CASSLEGGGGISAEAFF. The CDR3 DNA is TGTGCCAGCAGTTTAGAGGGGGGGGGAGGGATAAGTGCTGAAGCTTTCTTT.

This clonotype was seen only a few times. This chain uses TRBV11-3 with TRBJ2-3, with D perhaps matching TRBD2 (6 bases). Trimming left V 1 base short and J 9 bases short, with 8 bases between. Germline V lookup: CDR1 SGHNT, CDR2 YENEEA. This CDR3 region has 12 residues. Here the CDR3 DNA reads TGTGCCAGCAGCTTAGCGGGGAGGACGCAGTATTTT. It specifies CASSLAGRTQYF.

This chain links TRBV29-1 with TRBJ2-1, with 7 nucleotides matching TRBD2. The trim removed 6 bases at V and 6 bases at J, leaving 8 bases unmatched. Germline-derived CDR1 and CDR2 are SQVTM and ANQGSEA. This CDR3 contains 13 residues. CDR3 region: CSVVWGGVNEQFF. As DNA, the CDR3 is TGCAGCGTGGTTTGGGGAGGGGTCAATGAGCAGTTCTTC.

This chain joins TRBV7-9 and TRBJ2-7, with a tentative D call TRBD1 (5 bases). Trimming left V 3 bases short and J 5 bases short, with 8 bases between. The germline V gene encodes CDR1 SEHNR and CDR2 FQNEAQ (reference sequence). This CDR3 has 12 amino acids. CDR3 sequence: CASSFRVNEQYF. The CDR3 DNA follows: TGTGCCAGCAGCTTCAGGGTCAACGAGCAGTACTTC.